In this sample, the clone carrying this T cell receptor (beta chain) turned up once. Its antigen is unknown. Sequenced by immunoSEQ multiplex PCR; TCRdb stores in-frame clones only, minus some. Here the sample spans about 140,000 clones, 80% to 90% being singletons. This specimen belongs to a study of T cell responses to AZD1222 COVID-19 vaccine. Overall study context: It was second doses at about 4 or about 12 weeks that were pooled. Study-level points and caveats: Nearly half of spike-specific TCRs reportedly target variant regions that are unmutated in the B.1.351 and B.1.1.7 variants. The donors showed a predominance of white British ancestry and of females, with possible underestimation of clonal diversity.

Germline values: CDR1 LGHNA, CDR2 YNFKEQ. The V end was cut by 1 base, the J end by 5 bases, with 20 bases between. The CDR3 sequence is 17 residues long. The chain combines TRBV4-2 with TRBJ2-5; tentatively, D is TRBD2 (7 bases). Sequences were derived from peripheral blood, sampled on day 0 of AZD1222 vaccination. This TCR was recovered from an adult in good health. CDR3 loop: CASSQVGGGPGGETQYF. The CDR3 nucleotides are TGTGCCAGCAGCCAAGTTGGCGGGGGCCCCGGGGGTGAGACCCAGTACTTC.